This TCR beta chain was sequenced in a study of blood T cell repertoires in COVID-19. On the study more broadly: The United States, Italy and Spain provided the acute and convalescent COVID-19 samples. Sources were T cells, B-cell-depleted T cells, or PBMCs; the material itself was cDNA or gDNA.

This clone turned up a few times. Germline V gene lookup returns CDR1 SEHNR and CDR2 FQNEAQ (reference sequence). CDR3 length: 13 amino acids. The germline V and J ends were trimmed by 3 bases and 4 bases, with 9 bases remaining between them. Source study methods: Counts of nucleated cells, estimated from reference gene primer amplification, were obtained. Libraries were prepared by immunoSEQ multiplex PCR; TCRdb keeps only in-frame clonotypes and omits some of them. That table is the source of V, J and clone size, and D and trimming were worked out from the DNA. The sample yields 24,000 or so clones, over 75% seen once.

Sequences were obtained from peripheral blood. The V call is TRBV7-9, the J call TRBJ2-5, with D hard to call. The sequence was collected from a woman at least 80 years old with acute or convalescent COVID-19. The CDR3 reads CASSFETGETQYF. CDR3 bases: TGTGCCAGCAGCTTCGAGACTGGAGAGACCCAGTACTTC.